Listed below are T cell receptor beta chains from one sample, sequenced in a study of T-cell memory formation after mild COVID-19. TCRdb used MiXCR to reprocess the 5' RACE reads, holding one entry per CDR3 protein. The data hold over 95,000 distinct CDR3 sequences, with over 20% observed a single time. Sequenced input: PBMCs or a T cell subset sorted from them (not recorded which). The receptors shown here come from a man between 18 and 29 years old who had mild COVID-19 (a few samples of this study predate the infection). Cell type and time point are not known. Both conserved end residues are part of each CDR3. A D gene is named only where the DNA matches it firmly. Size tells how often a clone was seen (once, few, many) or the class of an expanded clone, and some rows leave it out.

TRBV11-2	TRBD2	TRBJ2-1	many	TGTGCCAGCAGCCCCTGGACTAGCGGGGGGAATGAGCAGTTCTTC	CASSPWTSGGNEQFF
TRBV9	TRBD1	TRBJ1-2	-	TGTGCCAGCAGCCTTACTACAGGGGGCCGGGGCTACACCTTC	CASSLTTGGRGYTF
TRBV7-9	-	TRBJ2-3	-	TGTGCCAGCAGCCTCGCACCTAGCACAGATACGCAGTATTTT	CASSLAPSTDTQYF
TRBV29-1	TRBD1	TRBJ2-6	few	TGCAGCGCATTCGACAGGGACTCTGGGGCCAACGTCCTGACTTTC	CSAFDRDSGANVLTF
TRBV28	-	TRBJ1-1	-	TGTGCCAGCACCAAGGCTATGAACACTGAAGCTTTCTTT	CASTKAMNTEAFF
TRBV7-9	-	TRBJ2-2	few	TGTGCCAGCAGCTCCGGGGTACTCACGAACACCGGGGAGCTGTTTTTT	CASSSGVLTNTGELFF
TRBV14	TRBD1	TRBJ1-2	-	TGTGCCAGCAGCCAAGGAGGGACAGTGCATGGCTACACCTTC	CASSQGGTVHGYTF
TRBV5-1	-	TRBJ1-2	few	TGCGCCAGCAGCTTACTAGGGGATGGCTACACCTTC	CASSLLGDGYTF
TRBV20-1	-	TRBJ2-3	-	TGCAGTGCTAGTAGAGATACGCAGTATTTT	CSASRDTQYF
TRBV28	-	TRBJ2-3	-	TGTGCCAGCAGCAGAGTCACAGATACGCAGTATTTT	CASSRVTDTQYF
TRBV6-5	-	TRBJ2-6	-	TGTGCCAGCAGTTACTTCGGTTCAAGCGGGGCCAACGTCCTGACTTTC	CASSYFGSSGANVLTF
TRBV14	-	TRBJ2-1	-	TGTGCCAGCAGCCAAGGGGGCCTTGGGAATGAGCAGTTCTTC	CASSQGGLGNEQFF
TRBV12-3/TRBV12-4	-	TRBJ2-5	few	TGTGCCAGCAGTTTTGGTACCGGACACCAGGAGACCCAGTACTTC	CASSFGTGHQETQYF
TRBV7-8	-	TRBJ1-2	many	TGTGCCAGCAGCTTAGGGTCAGCTAACTATGGCTACACCTTC	CASSLGSANYGYTF
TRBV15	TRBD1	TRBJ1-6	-	TGTGCCACCAGCAGAGATTCAGGGGGCTACTCACCCCTCCACTTT	CATSRDSGGYSPLHF
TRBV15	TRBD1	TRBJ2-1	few	TGTGCCACCAGGGACAGGGGGGATGAGCAGTTCTTC	CATRDRGDEQFF
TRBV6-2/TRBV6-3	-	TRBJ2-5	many	TGTGCCAGCAGTTACTCTCCGGGGGCGTACCAAGAGACCCAGTACTTC	CASSYSPGAYQETQYF
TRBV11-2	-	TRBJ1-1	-	TGTGCCAGCAGCTTAGTCAGGGTTGCTGAAGCTTTCTTT	CASSLVRVAEAFF
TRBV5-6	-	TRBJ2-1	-	TGTGCCAGCAGCTTTTTGGGGTCGAATGAGCAGTTCTTC	CASSFLGSNEQFF
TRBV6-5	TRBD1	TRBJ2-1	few	TGTGCCAGCAGTTACACCAGCGACAGGGGGCTGAATGAGCAGTTCTTC	CASSYTSDRGLNEQFF
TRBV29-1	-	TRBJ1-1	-	TGCAGCGTTCAGAGCATGAACACTGAAGCTTTCTTT	CSVQSMNTEAFF
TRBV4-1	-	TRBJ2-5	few	TGCGCCAGCAGCCAGACGACGGGACATCAAGAGACCCAGTACTTC	CASSQTTGHQETQYF
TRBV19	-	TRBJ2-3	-	TGTGCCAGTACCCCCCCGGGCACAGATACGCAGTATTTT	CASTPPGTDTQYF
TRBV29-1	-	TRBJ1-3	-	TGCAGCGTTGAAAGCCCAGCCGGAAACACCATATATTTT	CSVESPAGNTIYF
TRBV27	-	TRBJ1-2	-	TGTGCCAGCAGTTCAAGGCTCCGGGTCCCATATGGCTACACCTTC	CASSSRLRVPYGYTF
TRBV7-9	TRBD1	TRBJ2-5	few	TGTGCCAGCAACACAGGGGCGCAAGAGACCCAGTACTTC	CASNTGAQETQYF
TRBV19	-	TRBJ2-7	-	TGTGCCAGTAGTATTTTCGGGGGACCCTACGAGCAGTACTTC	CASSIFGGPYEQYF
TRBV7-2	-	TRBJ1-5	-	TGTGCCAGCAGCTTCGGGACTCCCGACCGGCATTTT	CASSFGTPDRHF
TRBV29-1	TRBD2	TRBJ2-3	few	TGCAGCGTTGATGTTGCGGGGGTCGAAGATACGCAGTATTTT	CSVDVAGVEDTQYF
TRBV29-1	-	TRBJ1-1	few	TGCAGCGCTGGGCCGACAGAAGCTTTCTTT	CSAGPTEAFF
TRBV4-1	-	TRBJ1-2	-	TGCGCCAGCAGCCAAGATAGCGGGGGGCGCCGGGCATCATACTATGGCTACACCTTC	CASSQDSGGRRASYYGYTF
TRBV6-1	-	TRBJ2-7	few	TGTGCCAGCAGTTCGGACTGGCTACGGCAGTACTTC	CASSSDWLRQYF
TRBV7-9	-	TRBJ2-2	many	TGTGCCCAGCTCGGCCAGAACACCGGGGAGCTGTTTTTT	CAQLGQNTGELFF
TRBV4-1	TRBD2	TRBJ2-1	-	TGCGCCAGCAGCCGCGGGACTAGCGGGGGGCCGACCTACAATGAGCAGTTCTTC	CASSRGTSGGPTYNEQFF
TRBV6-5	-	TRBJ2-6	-	TGTGCCAGCAGTTATAAGCGTGGGGCGGGCGTCCTGACTTTC	CASSYKRGAGVLTF
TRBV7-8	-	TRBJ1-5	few	TGTGCCAGCACCCCTCTAAGGGGCAGGAGCAATCAGCCCCAGCATTTT	CASTPLRGRSNQPQHF
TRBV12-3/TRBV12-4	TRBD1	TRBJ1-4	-	TGTGCCAGCAGTTTATCCGGGACAGGACGGCCAATGGGTGAAAAACTGTTTTTT	CASSLSGTGRPMGEKLFF
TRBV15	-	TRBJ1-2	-	TGTGCCACCAGCAGAGCCCGGGGGGCGGGCTATGGCTACACCTTC	CATSRARGAGYGYTF
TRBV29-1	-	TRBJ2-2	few	TGCAGCGTTTTCGGCGGCACCGGGGAGCTGTTTTTT	CSVFGGTGELFF
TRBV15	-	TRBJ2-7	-	TGTGCCACCAGTAGGACAGTGGCCGTGGCCCACGAGCAGTACTTC	CATSRTVAVAHEQYF
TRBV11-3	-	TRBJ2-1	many	TGTGCCAGCAGCTTAGGGTACAATGAGCAGTTCTTC	CASSLGYNEQFF
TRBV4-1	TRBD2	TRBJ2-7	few	TGCGCCAGCAGCCCAATAGCGGGGGGCCCCTACGAGCAGTACTTC	CASSPIAGGPYEQYF
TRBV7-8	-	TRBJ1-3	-	TGTGCCAGCAGCTTAATGTATTCAGGTCCGTCGCTCTCTGGAAACACCATATATTTT	CASSLMYSGPSLSGNTIYF
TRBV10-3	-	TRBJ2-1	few	TGTGCCATCAAAGGAGACTCCTACAATGAGCAGTTCTTC	CAIKGDSYNEQFF
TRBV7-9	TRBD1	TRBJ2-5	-	TGTGCCAGCAGCTTATCCCCCCTCGGACAGGGTGAAGAGACCCAGTACTTC	CASSLSPLGQGEETQYF
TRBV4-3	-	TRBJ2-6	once	TGCGCCAGCGCCCAAGAGGGGGGGGCCAACGTCCTGACTTTC	CASAQEGGANVLTF
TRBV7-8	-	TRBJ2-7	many	TGTGCCAGCAGCACATCGGGGAACAGGGAGCAGTACTTC	CASSTSGNREQYF
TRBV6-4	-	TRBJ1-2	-	TGTGCCAGCAGTGACTCCGGGACCCGTGGCTACACCTTC	CASSDSGTRGYTF
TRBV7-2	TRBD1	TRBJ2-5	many	TGTGCCAGCAGCGCCCCGGACAGGGCGGGGGAGACCCAGTACTTC	CASSAPDRAGETQYF
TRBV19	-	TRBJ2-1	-	TGTGCCAGTAGTATATCCAGGTACAATGAGCAGTTCTTC	CASSISRYNEQFF
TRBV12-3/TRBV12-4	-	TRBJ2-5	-	TGTGCCACCAGAGGAAGGGGGGATCAAGAGACCCAGTACTTC	CATRGRGDQETQYF
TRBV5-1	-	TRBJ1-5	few	TGCGCCAGCAGCTTGGATGGAGGGGGAGGTCAGCCCCAGCATTTT	CASSLDGGGGQPQHF
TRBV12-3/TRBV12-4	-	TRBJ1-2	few	TGTGCCAGCAGTGGCGGGGATGGCTACACCTTC	CASSGGDGYTF
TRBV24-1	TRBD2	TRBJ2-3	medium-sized	TGTGCCACTTCACCGAGAGCGGGGGCTGCAGATACGCAGTATTTT	CATSPRAGAADTQYF
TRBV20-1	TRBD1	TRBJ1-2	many	TGCAGTGCTAGGGGGCCGGGACAGGGAAATAACTATGGCTACACCTTC	CSARGPGQGNNYGYTF
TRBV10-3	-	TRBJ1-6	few	TGTGCCATCAGTGAGTCTGGGGGAACGACCTATAATTCACCCCTCCACTTT	CAISESGGTTYNSPLHF
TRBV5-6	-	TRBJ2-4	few	TGTGCCAGCAGCAAGTCAGCCAAAAACATTCAGTACTTC	CASSKSAKNIQYF